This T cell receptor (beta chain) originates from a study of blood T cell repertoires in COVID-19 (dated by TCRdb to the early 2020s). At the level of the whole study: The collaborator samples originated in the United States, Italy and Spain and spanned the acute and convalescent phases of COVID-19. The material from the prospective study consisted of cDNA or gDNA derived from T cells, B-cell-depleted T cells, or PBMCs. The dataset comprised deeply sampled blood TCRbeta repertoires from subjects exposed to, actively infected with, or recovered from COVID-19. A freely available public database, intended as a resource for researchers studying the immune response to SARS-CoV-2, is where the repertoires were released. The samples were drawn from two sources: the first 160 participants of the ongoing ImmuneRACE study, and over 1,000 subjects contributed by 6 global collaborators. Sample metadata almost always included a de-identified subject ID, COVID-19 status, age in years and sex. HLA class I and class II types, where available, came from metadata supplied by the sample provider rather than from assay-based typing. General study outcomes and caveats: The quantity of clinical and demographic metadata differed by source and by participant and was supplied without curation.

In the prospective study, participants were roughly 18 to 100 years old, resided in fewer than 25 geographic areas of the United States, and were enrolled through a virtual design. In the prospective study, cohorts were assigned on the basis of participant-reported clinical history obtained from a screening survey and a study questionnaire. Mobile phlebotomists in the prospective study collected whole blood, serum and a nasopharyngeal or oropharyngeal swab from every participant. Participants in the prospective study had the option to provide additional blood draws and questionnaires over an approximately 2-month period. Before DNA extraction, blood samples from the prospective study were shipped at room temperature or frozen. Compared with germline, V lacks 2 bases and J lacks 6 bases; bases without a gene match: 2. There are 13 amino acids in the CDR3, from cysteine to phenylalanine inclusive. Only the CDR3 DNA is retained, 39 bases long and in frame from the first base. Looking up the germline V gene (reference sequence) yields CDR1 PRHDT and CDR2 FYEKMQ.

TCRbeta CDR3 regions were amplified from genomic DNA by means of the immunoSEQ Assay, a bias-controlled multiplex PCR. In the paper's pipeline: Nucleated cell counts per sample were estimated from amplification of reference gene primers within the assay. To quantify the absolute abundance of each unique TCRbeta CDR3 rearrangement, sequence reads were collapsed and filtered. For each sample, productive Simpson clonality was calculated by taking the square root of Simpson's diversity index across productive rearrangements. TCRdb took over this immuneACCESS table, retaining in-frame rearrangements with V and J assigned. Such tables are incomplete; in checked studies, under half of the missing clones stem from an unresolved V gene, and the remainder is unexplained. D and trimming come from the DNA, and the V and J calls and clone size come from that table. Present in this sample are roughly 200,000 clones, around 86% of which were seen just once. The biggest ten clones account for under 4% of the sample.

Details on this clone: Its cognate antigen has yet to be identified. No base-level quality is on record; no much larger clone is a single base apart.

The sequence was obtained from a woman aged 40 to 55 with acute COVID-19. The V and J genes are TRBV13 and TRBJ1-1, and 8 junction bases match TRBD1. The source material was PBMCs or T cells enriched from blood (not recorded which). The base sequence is TGTGCCAGCAGCTTACCGGGACAGGCTGAAGCTTTCTTT. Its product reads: CASSLPGQAEAFF. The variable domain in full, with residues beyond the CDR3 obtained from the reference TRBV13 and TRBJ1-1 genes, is AAGVIQSPRHLIKEKRETATLKCYPIPRHDTVYWYQQGPGQDPQFLISFYEKMQSDKGSIPDRFSAQQFSDYHSELNMSSLELGDSALYFCASSLPGQAEAFFGQGTRLTVV.